A single sample is the source of the 8 T cell receptor beta chains below, sequenced in a study of technical replicates of blood from a few donors. Profiled with immunoSEQ multiplex PCR; TCRdb holds only in-frame clones, not every one. The sample yields 55,000 to 70,000 clones, approximately 83% seen once. The material sequenced was PBMCs. The receptors here all came from a human donor in good health. Some clones in this sample may be carry-over from other donors' samples.

The chain combines TRBV5-4 with TRBJ1-6; 8 bases agree with TRBD1. With V trimmed by 4 bases and J by 10 bases, 7 bases remained unmatched. Germline V gene sequence: CDR1 SGHNT, CDR2 YYREEE (reference sequence). This CDR3 has 14 residues. This CDR3 reads CASSLRGRRSPLHF. CDR3 nucleotide sequence: TGTGCCAGCAGCCTCAGGGGGCGCCGATCACCCCTCCACTTT. Supplemented by reference TRBV5-4 and TRBJ1-6, the full variable domain reads ETGVTQSPTHLIKTRGQQVTLRCSSQSGHNTVSWYQQALGQGPQFIFQYYREEENGRGNFPPRFSGLQFPNYSSELNVNALELDDSALYLCASSLRGRRSPLHFGNGTRLTVT.

The J gene is TRBJ2-3, the V gene TRBV19; 7 nucleotides line up with TRBD1. The CDR3 length is 15 residues. Germline V gene lookup returns CDR1 LNHDA and CDR2 SQIVND (reference sequence). The V and J ends lost 3 bases and 1 base, in that order; junction bases with no gene match: 4. CDR3 sequence reads: CASSMRQGGTDTQYF. In nucleotides, the CDR3 is TGTGCCAGTAGTATGAGGCAGGGGGGCACAGATACGCAGTATTTT.

The chain links TRBV5-4 to TRBJ2-1; D is possibly TRBD2 (5 bases). This CDR3 has 14 residues. V gave up 2 bases and J gave up 7 bases, with 13 bases separating them. Looked up from germline, CDR1 is SGHNT and CDR2 is YYREEE (reference sequence). For the CDR3, the DNA is TGTGCCAGCAGCTTTGAGCAGCGGCTGAATGAGCAGTTCTTC. Translated: CASSFEQRLNEQFF.

The rearrangement joins TRBV18 to TRBJ1-4; weak D call: TRBD1 (6 bases). Germline V gene sequence: CDR1 KGHSH, CDR2 LQKENI. The CDR3 is made up of 13 amino acids. V was trimmed by 8 bases and J by 4 bases, leaving 11 bases between them. CDR3 in amino acids: CASAQGVNEKLFF. The CDR3, as DNA: TGTGCCAGCGCACAGGGAGTTAATGAAAAACTGTTTTTT.

This clone was picked up one time. This chain joins TRBV11-2 and TRBJ2-2; 8 nucleotides line up with TRBD1. The CDR3 extends over 16 amino acids. Germline V gene data show CDR1 as SGHAT and CDR2 as FQNNGV. V shed 6 bases, J shed 7 bases, and the junction held 13 bases outside the gene matches. The CDR3 DNA reads as TGTGCCAGCAGTCCTTCGACAGGGGCTTTAAGCGGGGAGCTGTTTTTT. Translating it yields CASSPSTGALSGELFF.

This clone was observed once. The gene calls are TRBV7-9 and TRBJ1-3; no reliable D call. The CDR3 extends over 12 amino acids. V gave up 3 bases and J gave up 4 bases, with 4 bases separating them. Germline CDR1 is SEHNR and CDR2 is FQNEAQ (reference sequence). The CDR3 reads CASSFGGNTIYF. The CDR3 coding sequence is TGTGCCAGCAGCTTCGGGGGAAACACCATATATTTT.

The chain links TRBV27 to TRBJ2-1; TRBD2 matches at 9 bases. V shed 5 bases and J 6 bases; nucleotides not matched to a gene: 8. The length of the CDR3 is 15 residues. Germline assignment: CDR1 MNHEY and CDR2 SMNVEV (reference sequence). For the CDR3, the DNA is TGTGCCAGCAGTGCCTGGGGACTAGCTGTCAATGAGCAGTTCTTC. Protein product: CASSAWGLAVNEQFF.

The chain links TRBV7-2 to TRBJ1-3, with D perhaps matching TRBD1 (6 bases). Germline CDR1 SGHTA, CDR2 FQGNSA. The CDR3 has 16 amino acids. V gave up 5 bases and J gave up 0 bases, with 14 bases separating them. The CDR3 DNA follows: TGTGCCAGCAGCCCATCGACAGGTTACTCTGGAAACACCATATATTTT. Translating it yields CASSPSTGYSGNTIYF.